Included here is one T cell receptor (beta chain) sequence, with context. These data come from a study of blood T cell repertoires in COVID-19. Study-wide context: Sources were T cells, B-cell-depleted T cells, or PBMCs; the material itself was cDNA or gDNA.

Sequenced by immunoSEQ multiplex PCR; TCRdb stores in-frame clones only, minus some. The table includes fewer than 45,000 clones, approximately 90% detected once. The CDR3 covers 11 residues. CDR1 is DFQATT, CDR2 SNEGSKA, per germline (reference sequence). The V end lost 5 bases, the J end lost 4 bases, and 9 bases lay between the germline ends. The material sequenced was peripheral blood. This clonotype was sampled from a woman in her twenties or thirties in a cohort sampled during active COVID-19. The chain combines TRBV20-1 with TRBJ2-7; D is undetermined. Written as DNA, the CDR3 is TGCAGTGCTCAACTTATTTACGAGCAGTACTTC. This sequence encodes CSAQLIYEQYF.